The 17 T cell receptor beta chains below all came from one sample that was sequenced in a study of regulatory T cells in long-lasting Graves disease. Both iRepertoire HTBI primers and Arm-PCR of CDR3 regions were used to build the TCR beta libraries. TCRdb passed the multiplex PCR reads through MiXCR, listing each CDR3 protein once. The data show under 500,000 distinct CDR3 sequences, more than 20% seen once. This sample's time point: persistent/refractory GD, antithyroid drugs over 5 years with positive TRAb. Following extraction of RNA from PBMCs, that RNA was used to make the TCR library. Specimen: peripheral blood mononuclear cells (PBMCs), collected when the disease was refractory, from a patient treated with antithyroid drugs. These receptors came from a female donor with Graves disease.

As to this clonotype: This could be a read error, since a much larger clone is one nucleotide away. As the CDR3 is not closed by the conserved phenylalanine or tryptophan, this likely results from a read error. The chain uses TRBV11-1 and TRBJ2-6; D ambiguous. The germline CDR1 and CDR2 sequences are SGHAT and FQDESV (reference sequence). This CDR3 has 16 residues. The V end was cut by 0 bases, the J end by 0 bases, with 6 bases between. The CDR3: CASSLAPVSGANVLTS. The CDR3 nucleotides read TGTGCCAGCAGCTTAGCCCCCGTCTCTGGGGCCAACGTCCTGACTTCC.

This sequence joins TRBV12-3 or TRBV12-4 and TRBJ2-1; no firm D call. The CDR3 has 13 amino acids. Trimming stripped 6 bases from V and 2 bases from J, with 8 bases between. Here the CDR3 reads CASSPQPYNEQFF. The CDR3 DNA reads TGTGCCAGCAGCCCCCAACCCTACAATGAGCAGTTCTTC.

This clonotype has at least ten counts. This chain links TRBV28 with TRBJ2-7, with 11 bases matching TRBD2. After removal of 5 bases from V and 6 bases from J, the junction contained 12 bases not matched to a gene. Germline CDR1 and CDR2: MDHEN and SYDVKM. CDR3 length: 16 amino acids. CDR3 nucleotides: TGTGCCAGCAGTCGGACTAGCGGGCCGGGGATCCGCGAGCAGTACTTC. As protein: CASSRTSGPGIREQYF.

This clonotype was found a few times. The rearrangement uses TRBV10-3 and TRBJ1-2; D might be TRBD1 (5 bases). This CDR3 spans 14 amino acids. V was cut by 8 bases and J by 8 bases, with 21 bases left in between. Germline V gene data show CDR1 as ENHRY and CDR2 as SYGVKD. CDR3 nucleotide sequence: TGTGCCATCGGTGGACAAGGTGAGACCGGCGGCTACACCTTC. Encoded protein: CAIGGQGETGGYTF.

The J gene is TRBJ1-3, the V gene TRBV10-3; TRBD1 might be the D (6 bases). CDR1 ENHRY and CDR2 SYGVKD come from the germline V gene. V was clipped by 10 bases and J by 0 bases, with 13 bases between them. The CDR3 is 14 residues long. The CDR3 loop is CATSQGPSGNTIYF. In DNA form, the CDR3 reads TGTGCCACTTCACAGGGTCCCTCTGGAAACACCATATATTTT.

CDR3 protein: CASSGTSLPPFF. The CDR3 coding sequence is TGTGCCAGCAGCGGTACTAGCCTCCCCCCGTTCTTC. The chain joins TRBV9 to TRBJ2-1; D might be TRBD2 (6 bases). Trimming removed 3 bases at V and 15 bases at J, with 16 bases between. In germline, CDR1 is SGDLS, CDR2 YYNGEE. This CDR3 has 12 amino acids.

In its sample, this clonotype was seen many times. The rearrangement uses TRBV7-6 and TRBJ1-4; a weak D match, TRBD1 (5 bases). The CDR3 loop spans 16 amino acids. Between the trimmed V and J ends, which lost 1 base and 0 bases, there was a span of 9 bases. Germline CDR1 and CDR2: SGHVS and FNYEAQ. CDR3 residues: CASSLDGAATNEKLFF. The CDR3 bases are TGTGCCAGCAGCTTAGATGGGGCCGCAACTAATGAAAAACTGTTTTTT.

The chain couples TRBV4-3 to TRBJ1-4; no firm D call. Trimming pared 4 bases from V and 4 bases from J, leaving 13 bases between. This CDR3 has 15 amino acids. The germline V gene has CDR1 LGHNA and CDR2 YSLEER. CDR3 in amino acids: CASSPRNSLNEKLFF. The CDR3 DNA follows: TGCGCCAGCAGCCCCCGGAACAGCCTTAATGAAAAACTGTTTTTT.

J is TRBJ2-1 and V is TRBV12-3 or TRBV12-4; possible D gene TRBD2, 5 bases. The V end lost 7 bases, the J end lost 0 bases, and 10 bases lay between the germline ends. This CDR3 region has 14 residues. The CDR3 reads CASKAESSYNEQFF. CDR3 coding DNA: TGTGCCAGCAAAGCGGAGAGCTCCTACAATGAGCAGTTCTTC.

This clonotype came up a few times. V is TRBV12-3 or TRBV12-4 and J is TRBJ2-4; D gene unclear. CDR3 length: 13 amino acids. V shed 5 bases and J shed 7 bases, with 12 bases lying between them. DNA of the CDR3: TGTGCCAGCAGTCCGTCGGACCTGAACATTCAGTACTTC. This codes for CASSPSDLNIQYF.

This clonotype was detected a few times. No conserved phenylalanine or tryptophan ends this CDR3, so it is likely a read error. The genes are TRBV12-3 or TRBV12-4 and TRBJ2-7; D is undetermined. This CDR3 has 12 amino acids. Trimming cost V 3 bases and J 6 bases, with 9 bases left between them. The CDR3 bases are TGTGCCAGCAGTTTTGGTGGGGTCGAGCAGTACCTC. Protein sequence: CASSFGGVEQYL.

Here the CDR3 reads CASSLPTRASGELFF. The CDR3 nucleotides read TGTGCCAGTAGCCTACCTACGAGGGCTAGCGGGGAGCTGTTTTTT. The rearrangement uses TRBV19 and TRBJ2-2; tentatively, D is TRBD2 (5 bases). Per germline, CDR1 LNHDA and CDR2 SQIVND (reference sequence). The CDR3 is 15 residues long. V gave up 6 bases and J gave up 7 bases, with 18 bases separating them.

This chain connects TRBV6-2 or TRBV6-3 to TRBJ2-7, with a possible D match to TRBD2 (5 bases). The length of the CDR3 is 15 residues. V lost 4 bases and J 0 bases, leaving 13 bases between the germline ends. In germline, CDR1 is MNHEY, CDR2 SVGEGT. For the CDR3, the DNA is TGTGCCAGCAGTTGGTCTAGCCGAACCTCCTACGAGCAGTACTTC. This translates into CASSWSSRTSYEQYF.

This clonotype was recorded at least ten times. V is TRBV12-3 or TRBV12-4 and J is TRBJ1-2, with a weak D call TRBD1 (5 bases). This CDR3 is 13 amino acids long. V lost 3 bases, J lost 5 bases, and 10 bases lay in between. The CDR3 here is CASSFGGDYGYTF. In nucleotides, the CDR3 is TGTGCCAGCAGTTTTGGGGGGGATTATGGCTACACCTTC.

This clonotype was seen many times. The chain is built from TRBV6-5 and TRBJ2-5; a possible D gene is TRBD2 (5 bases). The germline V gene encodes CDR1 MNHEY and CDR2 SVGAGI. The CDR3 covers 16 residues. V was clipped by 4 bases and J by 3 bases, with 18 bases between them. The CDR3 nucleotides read TGTGCCAGCAGTTCCTCGCCCGGACTCTTCGAAGAGACCCAGTACTTC. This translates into CASSSSPGLFEETQYF.

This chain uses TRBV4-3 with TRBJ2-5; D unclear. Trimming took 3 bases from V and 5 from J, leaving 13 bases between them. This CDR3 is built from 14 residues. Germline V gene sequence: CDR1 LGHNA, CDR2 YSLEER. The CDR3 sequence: CASSHQMHVETQYF. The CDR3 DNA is TGCGCCAGCAGCCACCAGATGCATGTCGAGACCCAGTACTTC.

The CDR3 loop is CSVSQGSGNTIYF. CDR3 sequence (DNA): TGCAGCGTGAGTCAGGGGTCTGGAAACACCATATATTTT. The genes are TRBV29-1 and TRBJ1-3; the D gene is possibly TRBD1 (6 bases). CDR1 and CDR2 (germline): SQVTM, ANQGSEA. The germline V and J ends were trimmed by 6 bases and 1 base, with 10 bases remaining between them. This CDR3 is built from 13 residues. The whole variable domain, remainder taken from reference TRBV29-1 and TRBJ1-3, is SAVISQKPSRDICQRGTSLTIQCQVDSQVTMMFWYRQQPGQSLTLIATANQGSEATYESGFVIDKFPISRPNLTFSTLTVSNMSPEDSSIYLCSVSQGSGNTIYFGEGSWLTVV.